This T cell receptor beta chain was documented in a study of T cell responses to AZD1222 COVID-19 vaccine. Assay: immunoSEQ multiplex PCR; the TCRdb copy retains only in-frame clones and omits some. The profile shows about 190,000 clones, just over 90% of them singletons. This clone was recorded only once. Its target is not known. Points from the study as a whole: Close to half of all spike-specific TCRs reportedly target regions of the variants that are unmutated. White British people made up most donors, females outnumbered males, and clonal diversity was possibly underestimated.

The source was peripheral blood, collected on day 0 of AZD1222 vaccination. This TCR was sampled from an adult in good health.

This chain's CDR3 is CANLWERDYGYTF. The DNA for the CDR3 is TGCGCCAACTTATGGGAAAGGGACTATGGCTACACCTTC. V gene TRBV10-1 combines with J gene TRBJ1-2; D is undetermined. The CDR3 extends over 13 amino acids. CDR1 is WNHNN, CDR2 SYGVQD, per germline (reference sequence). V was trimmed by 10 bases and J by 3 bases, leaving 15 bases between them.